This T cell receptor beta chain stems from a study of radiation and T cells in renal cell carcinoma. Notes on the study in general: Irradiated tumors had higher TCR clonality than control tumors. Sampling covered only about 0.96 g of each tumor. Dominant CDR3 motifs were more common in irradiated tumors than controls.

As for treatment: treatment-naive control, cytoreductive nephrectomy. Controls included a few female and around 10 male donors, resected 2011 to 2014. On this clone itself: Antigen unknown. Other nucleotide sequences from this sample produce the same CDR3.

Assay used: immunoSEQ multiplex PCR; TCRdb lists only in-frame clones, some missing. This repertoire shows some 20,000 clones, around three fifths found once; its top ten account for 30% to 35%. The CDR3 loop spans 14 amino acids. V lost 3 bases and J 3 bases, leaving 10 bases between the germline ends. CDR1 and CDR2 from the germline V gene are SGDLS and YYNGEE. The sample in question was tumor tissue, obtained from a patient whose treatment was nephrectomy without radiotherapy. J is TRBJ1-5 and V is TRBV9, with a possible D match to TRBD1 (5 bases). The clonotype originates from a man aged 50 or older with renal cell carcinoma. The CDR3 DNA reads TGTGCCAGCAGCGGCGGGACCGACAATCAGCCCCAGCATTTT. Protein product: CASSGGTDNQPQHF.